This T cell receptor (beta chain) was sequenced in a study of multiple sclerosis patients with progressive multifocal leukoencephalopathy. Findings of the study overall: Expanded clones at PML onset predated and persisted through natalizumab therapy.

As for time point: before natalizumab initiation. Sequencing was at survey level. Clones were read by immunoSEQ multiplex PCR, and TCRdb kept only the in-frame ones, dropping some. The sample has roughly 30,000 clones; about 89% are singletons. Notes on this clone: As yet, its antigen is unknown.

CDR1 is SNHLY and CDR2 is FYNNEI in the germline V gene. CDR3 size: 15 residues. With 5 bases removed from V and 1 base from J, the gap between germline ends came to 9 bases. This clonotype was obtained from a human donor with multiple sclerosis. The chain has TRBV2 and TRBJ2-6, with D possibly being TRBD1 (6 bases). Sample: PBMCs. In DNA form, the CDR3 reads TGTGCCAGCAGTAAAACAGGGTCTGGGGCCAACGTCCTGACTTTC. This gives the protein CASSKTGSGANVLTF.